This TCR beta chain was observed in a study of regulatory and conventional T cells in RAG deficiency. Study-wide results and caveats: In Omenn syndrome, Treg and Tconv repertoires overlapped >80%. Omenn syndrome and CID/AS patients had around 100-fold fewer unique Treg TCR beta sequences, versus about 10-fold elsewhere.

Profiled with immunoSEQ multiplex PCR; TCRdb holds only in-frame clones, not every one. The sample records tens of thousands of clones, approximately 96% being singletons. The CDR3 spans 14 residues. V lost 5 bases and J 4 bases, leaving 12 bases between the germline ends. Germline CDR1 is MNHEY and CDR2 is SVGAGI. This clone was seen once. Its target is unknown. Blood CD4+ CD25-low CD127-high conventional T cells supplied the genomic DNA template. This same sample was also taken into another study, of regulatory T cells. From that report: Amplification used 52 TRBV primers and 13 TRBJ primers.

The rearrangement joins TRBV6-5 to TRBJ2-1; D might be TRBD2 (6 bases). This receptor was obtained from a human donor in good health. The sequencing sample was made of CD25- CD4+ T cells sorted from blood. CDR3 coding DNA: TGTGCCAGCAGTGGGGCGGGACGATACAATGAGCAGTTCTTC. It is translated as CASSGAGRYNEQFF.